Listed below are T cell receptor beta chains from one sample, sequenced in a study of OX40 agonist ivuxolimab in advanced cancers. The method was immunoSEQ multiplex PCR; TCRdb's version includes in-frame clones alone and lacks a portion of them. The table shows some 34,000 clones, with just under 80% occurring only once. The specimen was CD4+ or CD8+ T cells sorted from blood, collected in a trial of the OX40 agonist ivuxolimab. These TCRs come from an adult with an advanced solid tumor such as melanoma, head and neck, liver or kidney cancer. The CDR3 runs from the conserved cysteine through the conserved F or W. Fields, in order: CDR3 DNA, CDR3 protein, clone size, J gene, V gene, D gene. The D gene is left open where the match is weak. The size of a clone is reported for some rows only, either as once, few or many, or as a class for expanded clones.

CDR3 DNA: TGTGCCAGCAGCGCCGAATGGGGAGACGGGGAGCTGTTTTTT
CDR3 protein: CASSAEWGDGELFF
clone size: once
J gene: TRBJ2-2
V gene: TRBV9
D gene: .

CDR3 DNA: TGTGCCAGCAGCCAAGACAGGGTCACAGATACGCAGTATTTT
CDR3 protein: CASSQDRVTDTQYF
clone size: .
J gene: TRBJ2-3
V gene: TRBV7-6
D gene: TRBD1

CDR3 DNA: TGTGCCAGCAGCTTAGAGGGGACTAGCGGGCCCTACAATGAGCAGTTCTTC
CDR3 protein: CASSLEGTSGPYNEQFF
clone size: .
J gene: TRBJ2-1
V gene: TRBV11-3
D gene: TRBD2

CDR3 DNA: TGTGCCAGCAGTGGACTAACAGGGAAGGCCTACAATGAGCAGTTCTTC
CDR3 protein: CASSGLTGKAYNEQFF
clone size: .
J gene: TRBJ2-1
V gene: TRBV27
D gene: .

CDR3 DNA: TGTGCCTACAGGACTAGCGGGAGAGTAGATACGCAGTATTTT
CDR3 protein: CAYRTSGRVDTQYF
clone size: .
J gene: TRBJ2-3
V gene: TRBV30
D gene: TRBD2

CDR3 DNA: TGTGCCAGCAGCGCCCATCCCAAGGGAGGCACAGATACGCAGTATTTT
CDR3 protein: CASSAHPKGGTDTQYF
clone size: .
J gene: TRBJ2-3
V gene: TRBV9
D gene: .

CDR3 DNA: TGTGCCAGTAGTCCCCGGGACCGAGACACTGAAGCTTTCTTT
CDR3 protein: CASSPRDRDTEAFF
clone size: .
J gene: TRBJ1-1
V gene: TRBV19
D gene: .

CDR3 DNA: TGTGCCAGTAGGGGTGCGGGGGACCCCTACGAGCAGTACTTC
CDR3 protein: CASRGAGDPYEQYF
clone size: .
J gene: TRBJ2-7
V gene: TRBV19
D gene: TRBD2

CDR3 DNA: TGTGCCAGTAGTTCCACTAGCGTCCGCTACGAGCAGTACTTC
CDR3 protein: CASSSTSVRYEQYF
clone size: .
J gene: TRBJ2-7
V gene: TRBV19
D gene: TRBD2

CDR3 DNA: TGTGCCAGCAGCCCCCGACTAGCGCGATCCGGGGAGACCCAGTACTTC
CDR3 protein: CASSPRLARSGETQYF
clone size: .
J gene: TRBJ2-5
V gene: TRBV4-2
D gene: TRBD2

CDR3 DNA: TGTGCCAGCAGCTTGGCCTTACAGGGGGCTGAAGCTTTCTTT
CDR3 protein: CASSLALQGAEAFF
clone size: .
J gene: TRBJ1-1
V gene: TRBV5-6
D gene: TRBD1

CDR3 DNA: TGTGCCAGCAGTCATCATGGACAGGGGTACGATGAGCAGTTCTTC
CDR3 protein: CASSHHGQGYDEQFF
clone size: .
J gene: TRBJ2-1
V gene: TRBV28
D gene: TRBD1

CDR3 DNA: TGTGCCTGGAAGAGGGGGGCCGGGAATGAGCAGTTCTTC
CDR3 protein: CAWKRGAGNEQFF
clone size: few
J gene: TRBJ2-1
V gene: TRBV30
D gene: .

CDR3 DNA: TGCGCCAGCAGCGACCAGCACAGCACAGATACGCAGTATTTT
CDR3 protein: CASSDQHSTDTQYF
clone size: few
J gene: TRBJ2-3
V gene: TRBV5-1
D gene: .

CDR3 DNA: TGTGCCAGCAGTTACGAGGGGGCGCGTGGAAACACCATATATTTT
CDR3 protein: CASSYEGARGNTIYF
clone size: few
J gene: TRBJ1-3
V gene: TRBV6-6
D gene: TRBD1

CDR3 DNA: TGTGCCAGCAGCTTAATAGGGGATACGCAGTATTTT
CDR3 protein: CASSLIGDTQYF
clone size: .
J gene: TRBJ2-3
V gene: TRBV7-3
D gene: .

CDR3 DNA: TGTGCCAGCAGTGACGTACGGACTAGCGGGGCCCTGGAGCAGTACTTC
CDR3 protein: CASSDVRTSGALEQYF
clone size: .
J gene: TRBJ2-7
V gene: TRBV6-1
D gene: TRBD2

CDR3 DNA: TGTGCCAGCAGTGAAGTCGGCGGCAGGGGGCTTTATAGCAATCAGCCCCAGCATTTT
CDR3 protein: CASSEVGGRGLYSNQPQHF
clone size: few
J gene: TRBJ1-5
V gene: TRBV28
D gene: TRBD1

CDR3 DNA: TGTGCCAGCAGTTCCTTGCGGGGACGAAACATTCAGTACTTC
CDR3 protein: CASSSLRGRNIQYF
clone size: .
J gene: TRBJ2-4
V gene: TRBV28
D gene: .

CDR3 DNA: TGTGCCTGGAGTTTACAGGGTAATGAGCAGTTCTTC
CDR3 protein: CAWSLQGNEQFF
clone size: .
J gene: TRBJ2-1
V gene: TRBV30
D gene: .